This T cell receptor (beta chain) stems from a study of cytomegalovirus exposure and HLA in healthy donors. Notes on the study in general: TCR association rates varied by HLA locus in a later analysis, with DRB1 highest and HLA-C lowest. In an earlier analysis, most TCR beta V segments were productive about 87% or about 30% of the time.

Primers: 60 Vbeta forward and 13 Jbeta reverse. The repertoire was sequenced with immunoSEQ multiplex PCR; TCRdb's copy has only in-frame clones and lacks some. The sample consists of approximately 200,000 clones, around 75% of them appearing once. With V trimmed by 0 bases and J by 1 base, 5 bases remained unmatched. CDR1 is SGHRS and CDR2 is YFSETQ in the germline V gene. CDR3 size: 16 residues. This clone was detected a few times. Its antigen is currently unknown. This rearrangement joins TRBV5-1 to TRBJ2-3; TRBD1 matches 7 bases. The origin of this receptor is a woman between 25 and 40 years old in good health and CMV-seropositive. The sample consisted of PBMCs. The CDR3 coding sequence is TGCGCCAGCAGCTTGGGGGACAGTTACCGCACAGATACGCAGTATTTT. Translating gives CASSLGDSYRTDTQYF.